A selection of T cell receptor beta chains follows, all from one sample in a study of shared clonotypes between healthy human individuals. Assay: immunoSEQ multiplex PCR; the TCRdb copy retains only in-frame clones and omits some. The sample shows approximately 2,000,000 clones, 85% to 95% of them seen only once. The specimen sequenced was naive CD4+ T cells from PBMCs. These TCRs come from a man aged 18 to 30 in good health. Some clones in this sample may be carry-over from other donors' samples. The conserved cysteine and the conserved F or W are not part of the CDR3 here. D genes are given only for firm matches.

CDR3aa | d_gene | j_gene | v_gene
ASSALTGQEQY | . | TRBJ2-7 | TRBV2
ASSLPSTSGWGRETQY | . | TRBJ2-5 | TRBV5-1
ASSLLTDTQY | . | TRBJ2-3 | TRBV28
ASSLNAGATNEKLF | . | TRBJ1-4 | TRBV5-1
ASSLTVLQETQY | . | TRBJ2-5 | TRBV5-1
ASSSPSGRGGGELF | TRBD2 | TRBJ2-2 | TRBV28
ASSILGRGRETQY | TRBD2 | TRBJ2-5 | TRBV19
ASSATRGTNEQF | . | TRBJ2-1 | TRBV2
ASRRPGVAGNEQF | . | TRBJ2-1 | TRBV27
ASSQDVLAGGTGANVLT | TRBD2 | TRBJ2-6 | TRBV4-2
ASSRRLPYEQY | . | TRBJ2-7 | TRBV28
AWTRDRLSASEQY | TRBD1 | . | TRBV30
ASSLTKNIQY | . | TRBJ2-4 | TRBV28
ASGLRGLGSGSYNEQF | . | TRBJ2-1 | TRBV12-5
ASSPGSPGDTQY | . | TRBJ2-3 | TRBV7-7
ASSVSQGADTQY | TRBD1 | TRBJ2-3 | TRBV2
ASSQDRSPLGRGRNTGELF | TRBD1 | TRBJ2-2 | TRBV4-3
ASMWGAWDYGYT | . | TRBJ1-2 | TRBV10-1
ASSEGVPPYEQY | . | TRBJ2-7 | TRBV28
ASSFRQGGNEQF | . | TRBJ2-1 | TRBV5-1
ASSLVASVGWEQY | . | TRBJ2-7 | TRBV7-8
ASSTRLAGPTDTQY | TRBD2 | TRBJ2-3 | TRBV5-4
ASSSASSQETQY | . | TRBJ2-5 | TRBV5-4
ASSVVWGDNIQY | . | TRBJ2-4 | TRBV9
ASSTSTYSGRSHEQY | TRBD2 | TRBJ2-7 | TRBV7-6
ASSPSDRIAANTGELF | . | TRBJ2-2 | TRBV7-9
ASSRDGSEQY | . | TRBJ2-7 | TRBV5-1
AWGQSVGNQPQH | . | TRBJ1-5 | TRBV30
ASSLAGQLSGGYT | TRBD1 | TRBJ1-2 | TRBV7-2
ASSHSGAPYEQY | TRBD2 | TRBJ2-7 | TRBV5-1
ASSLVHGGVGQPQH | . | TRBJ1-5 | TRBV7-2